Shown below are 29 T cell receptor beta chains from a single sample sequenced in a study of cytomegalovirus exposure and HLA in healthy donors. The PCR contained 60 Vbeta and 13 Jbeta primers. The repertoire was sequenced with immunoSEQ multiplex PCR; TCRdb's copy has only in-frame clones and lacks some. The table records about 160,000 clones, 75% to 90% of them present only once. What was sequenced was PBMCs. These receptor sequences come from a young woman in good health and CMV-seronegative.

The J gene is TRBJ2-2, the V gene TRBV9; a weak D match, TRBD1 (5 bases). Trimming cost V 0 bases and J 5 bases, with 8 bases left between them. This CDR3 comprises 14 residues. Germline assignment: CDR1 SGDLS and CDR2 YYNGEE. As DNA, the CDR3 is TGTGCCAGCAGCGTAGCAGGGTTTACCGGGGAGCTGTTTTTT. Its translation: CASSVAGFTGELFF.

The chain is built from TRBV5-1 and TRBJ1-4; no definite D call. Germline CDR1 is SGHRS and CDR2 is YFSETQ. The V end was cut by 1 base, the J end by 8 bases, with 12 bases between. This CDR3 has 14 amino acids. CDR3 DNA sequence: TGCGCCAGCAGCTTGACGTCGGAGAGGGAAAAACTGTTTTTT. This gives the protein CASSLTSEREKLFF.

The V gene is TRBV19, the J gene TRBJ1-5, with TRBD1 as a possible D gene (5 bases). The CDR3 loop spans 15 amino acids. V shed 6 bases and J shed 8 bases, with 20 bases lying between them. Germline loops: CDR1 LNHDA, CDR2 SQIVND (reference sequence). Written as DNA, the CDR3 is TGTGCCAGTAGCTCCGGGACTAGGGGTAGGGAGCCCCAGCATTTT. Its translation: CASSSGTRGREPQHF.

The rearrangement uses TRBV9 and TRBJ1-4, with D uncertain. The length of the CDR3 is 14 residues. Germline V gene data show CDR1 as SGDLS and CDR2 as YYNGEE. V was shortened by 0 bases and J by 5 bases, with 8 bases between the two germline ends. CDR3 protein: CASSVDVLNEKLFF. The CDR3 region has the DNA TGTGCCAGCAGCGTAGACGTACTAAATGAAAAACTGTTTTTT.

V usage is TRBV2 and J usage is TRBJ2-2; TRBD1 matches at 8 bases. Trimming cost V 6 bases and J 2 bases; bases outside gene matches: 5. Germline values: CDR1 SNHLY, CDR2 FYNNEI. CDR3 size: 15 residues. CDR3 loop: CASRAGGGNTGELFF. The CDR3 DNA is TGTGCCAGCAGGGCAGGGGGCGGTAACACCGGGGAGCTGTTTTTT.

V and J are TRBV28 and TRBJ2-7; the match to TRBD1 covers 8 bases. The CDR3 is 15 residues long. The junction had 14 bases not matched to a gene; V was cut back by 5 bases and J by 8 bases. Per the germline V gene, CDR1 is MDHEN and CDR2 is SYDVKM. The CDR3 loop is CASSPRGPVPYKQYF. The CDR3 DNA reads TGTGCCAGCAGTCCCAGGGGGCCGGTCCCCTATAAGCAGTACTTC.

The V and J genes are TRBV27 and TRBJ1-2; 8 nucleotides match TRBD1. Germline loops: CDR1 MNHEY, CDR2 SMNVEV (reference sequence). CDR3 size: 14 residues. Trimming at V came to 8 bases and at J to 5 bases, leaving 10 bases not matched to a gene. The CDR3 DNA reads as TGTGCCAGCGTCATGGACAGGGAAATTTATGGCTACACCTTC. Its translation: CASVMDREIYGYTF.

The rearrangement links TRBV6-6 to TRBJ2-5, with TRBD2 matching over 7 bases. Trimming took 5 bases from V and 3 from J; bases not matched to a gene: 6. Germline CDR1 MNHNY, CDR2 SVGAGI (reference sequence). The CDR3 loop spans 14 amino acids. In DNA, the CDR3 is TGTGCCAGCAGTGACGGACTAGAAAAAGAGACCCAGTACTTC. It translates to CASSDGLEKETQYF.

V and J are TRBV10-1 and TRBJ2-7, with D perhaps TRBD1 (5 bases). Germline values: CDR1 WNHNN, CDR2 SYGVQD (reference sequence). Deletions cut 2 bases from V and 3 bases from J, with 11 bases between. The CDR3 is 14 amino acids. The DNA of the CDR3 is TGCGCCAGCAGTGAGGGCCGCCAGGGCTACGAGCAGTACTTC. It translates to CASSEGRQGYEQYF.

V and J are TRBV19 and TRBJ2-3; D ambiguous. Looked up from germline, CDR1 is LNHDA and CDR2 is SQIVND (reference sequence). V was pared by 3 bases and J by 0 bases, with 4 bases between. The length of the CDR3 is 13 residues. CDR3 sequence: CASSIGSTDTQYF. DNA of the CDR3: TGTGCCAGTAGTATCGGGAGCACAGATACGCAGTATTTT.

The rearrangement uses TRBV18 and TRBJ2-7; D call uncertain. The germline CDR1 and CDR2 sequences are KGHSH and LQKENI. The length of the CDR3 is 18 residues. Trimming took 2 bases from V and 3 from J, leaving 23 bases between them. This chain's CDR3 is CASSPGLDSPHPIYEQYF. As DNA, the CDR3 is TGTGCCAGCTCACCAGGGTTGGATAGCCCCCACCCGATCTACGAGCAGTACTTC. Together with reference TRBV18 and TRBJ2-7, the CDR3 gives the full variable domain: NAGVMQNPRHLVRRRGQEARLRCSPMKGHSHVYWYRQLPEEGLKFMVYLQKENIIDESGMPKERFSAEFPKEGPSILRIQQVVRGDSAAYFCASSPGLDSPHPIYEQYFGPGTRLTVT.

The CDR3 region has the DNA TGTGCCACTCGGCCGGGACAGAGAAGTTCACCCCTCCACTTT. It codes for CATRPGQRSSPLHF. The chain combines TRBV27 with TRBJ1-6; 7 nucleotides agree with TRBD1. From germline, CDR1 is MNHEY and CDR2 SMNVEV (reference sequence). V was pared by 10 bases and J by 9 bases, with 12 bases of the junction left unmatched. CDR3 length equals 14 residues.

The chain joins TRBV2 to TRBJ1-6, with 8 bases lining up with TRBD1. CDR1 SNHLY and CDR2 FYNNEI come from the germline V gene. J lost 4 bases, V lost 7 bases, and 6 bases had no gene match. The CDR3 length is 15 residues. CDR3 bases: TGTGCCAGCACCCCGGACAGGGCTTATAATTCACCCCTCCACTTT. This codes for CASTPDRAYNSPLHF. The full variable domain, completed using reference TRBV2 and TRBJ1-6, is EPEVTQTPSHQVTQMGQEVILRCVPISNHLYFYWYRQILGQKVEFLVSFYNNEISEKSEIFDDQFSVERPDGSNFTLKIRSTKLEDSAMYFCASTPDRAYNSPLHFGNGTRLTVT.

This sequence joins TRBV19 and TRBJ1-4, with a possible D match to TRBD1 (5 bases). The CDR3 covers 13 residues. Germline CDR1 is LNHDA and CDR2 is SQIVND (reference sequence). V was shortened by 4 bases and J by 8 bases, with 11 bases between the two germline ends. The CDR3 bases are TGTGCCAGTAGTACCCAGGGTGGGGAAAAACTGTTTTTT. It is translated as CASSTQGGEKLFF.

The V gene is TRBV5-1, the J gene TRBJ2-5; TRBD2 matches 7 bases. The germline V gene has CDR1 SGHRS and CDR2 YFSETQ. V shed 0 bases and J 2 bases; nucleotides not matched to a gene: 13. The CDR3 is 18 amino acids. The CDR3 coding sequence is TGCGCCAGCAGCTTGGCCCGGTGGAGCGGGATACCGCAAGAGACCCAGTACTTC. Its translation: CASSLARWSGIPQETQYF.

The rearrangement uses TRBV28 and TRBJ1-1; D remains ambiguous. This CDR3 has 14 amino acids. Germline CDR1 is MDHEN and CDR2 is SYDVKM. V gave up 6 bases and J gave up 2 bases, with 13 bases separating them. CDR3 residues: CASSPPGVNTEAFF. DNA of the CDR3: TGTGCCAGCAGCCCCCCAGGCGTTAACACTGAAGCTTTCTTT.

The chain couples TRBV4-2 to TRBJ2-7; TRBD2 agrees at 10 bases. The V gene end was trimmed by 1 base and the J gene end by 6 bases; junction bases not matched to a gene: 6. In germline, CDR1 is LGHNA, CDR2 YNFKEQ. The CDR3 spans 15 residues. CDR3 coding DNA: TGTGCCAGCAGCCAAGGGCGGCTAGCGGGAGTCGAGCAGTACTTC. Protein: CASSQGRLAGVEQYF.

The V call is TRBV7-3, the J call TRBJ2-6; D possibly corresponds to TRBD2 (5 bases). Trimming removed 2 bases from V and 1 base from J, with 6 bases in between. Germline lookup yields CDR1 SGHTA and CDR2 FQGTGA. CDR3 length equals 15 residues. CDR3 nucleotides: TGTGCCAGCAGCTTAGGGAGTTCTGGGGCCAACGTCCTGACTTTC. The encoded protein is CASSLGSSGANVLTF.

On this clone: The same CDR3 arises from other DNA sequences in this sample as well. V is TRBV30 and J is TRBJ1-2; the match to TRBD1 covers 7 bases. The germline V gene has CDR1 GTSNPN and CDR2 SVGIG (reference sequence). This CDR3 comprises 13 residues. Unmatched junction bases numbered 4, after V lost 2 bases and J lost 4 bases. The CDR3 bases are TGTGCCTGGAGTAGGGACAGACCCTATGGCTACACCTTC. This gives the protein CAWSRDRPYGYTF.

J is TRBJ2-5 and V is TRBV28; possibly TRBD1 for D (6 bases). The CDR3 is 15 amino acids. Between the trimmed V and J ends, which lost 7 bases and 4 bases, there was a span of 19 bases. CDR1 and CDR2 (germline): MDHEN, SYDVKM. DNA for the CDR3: TGTGCCAGCACCCTCGGGCAGGGGTGGCGAGAGACCCAGTACTTC. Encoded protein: CASTLGQGWRETQYF.

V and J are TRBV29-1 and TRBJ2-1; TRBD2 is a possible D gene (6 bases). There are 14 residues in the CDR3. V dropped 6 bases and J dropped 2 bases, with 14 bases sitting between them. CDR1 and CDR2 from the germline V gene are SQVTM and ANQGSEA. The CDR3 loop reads CSVPRGNPYNEQFF. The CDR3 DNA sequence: TGCAGCGTACCCCGGGGGAACCCCTACAATGAGCAGTTCTTC.

The CDR3 DNA follows: TGTGCCAGCAGCTTAGTCGCTAGCGGGGGCCCATGGGCAGCTGGGGCCAACGTCCTGACTTTC. It is translated as CASSLVASGGPWAAGANVLTF. This rearrangement joins TRBV7-3 to TRBJ2-6, with 10 bases aligning to TRBD2. The J segment lost 2 bases and the V segment lost 2 bases, leaving 15 bases of the junction unmatched. From germline, CDR1 is SGHTA and CDR2 FQGTGA. CDR3 length: 21 residues.

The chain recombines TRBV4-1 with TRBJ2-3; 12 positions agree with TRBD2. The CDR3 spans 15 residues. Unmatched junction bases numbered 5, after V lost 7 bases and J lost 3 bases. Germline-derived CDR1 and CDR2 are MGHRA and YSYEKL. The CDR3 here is CASTRLAGVTDTQYF. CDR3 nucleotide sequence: TGCGCCAGCACCCGACTAGCGGGAGTAACAGATACGCAGTATTTT.

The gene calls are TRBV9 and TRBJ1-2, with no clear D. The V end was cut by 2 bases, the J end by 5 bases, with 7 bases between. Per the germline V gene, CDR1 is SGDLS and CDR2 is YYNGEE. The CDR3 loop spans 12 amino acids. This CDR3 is CASSVDTYGYTF. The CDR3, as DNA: TGTGCCAGCAGCGTCGACACTTATGGCTACACCTTC.

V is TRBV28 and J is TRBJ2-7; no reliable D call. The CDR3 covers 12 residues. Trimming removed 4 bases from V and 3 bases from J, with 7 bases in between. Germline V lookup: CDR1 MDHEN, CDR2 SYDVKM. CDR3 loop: CASSSTLYEQYF. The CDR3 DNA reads TGTGCCAGCAGTTCGACTCTCTACGAGCAGTACTTC.

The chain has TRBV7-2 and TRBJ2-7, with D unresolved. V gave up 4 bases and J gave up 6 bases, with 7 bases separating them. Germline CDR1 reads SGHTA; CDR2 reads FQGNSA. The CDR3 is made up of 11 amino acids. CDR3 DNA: TGTGCCAGCAGCTCGTTTCGCGAGCAGTACTTC. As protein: CASSSFREQYF. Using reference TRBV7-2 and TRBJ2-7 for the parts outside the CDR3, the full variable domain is GAGVSQSPSNKVTEKGKDVELRCDPISGHTALYWYRQSLGQGLEFLIYFQGNSAPDKSGLPSDRFSAERTGGSVSTLTIQRTQQEDSAVYLCASSSFREQYFGPGTRLTVT.

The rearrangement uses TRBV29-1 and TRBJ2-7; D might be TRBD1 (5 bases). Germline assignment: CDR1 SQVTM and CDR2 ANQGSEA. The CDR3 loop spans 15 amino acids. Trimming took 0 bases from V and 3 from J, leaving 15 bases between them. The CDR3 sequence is CSVEDLQGSFYEQYF. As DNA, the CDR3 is TGCAGCGTTGAAGATCTTCAGGGCAGCTTCTACGAGCAGTACTTC.

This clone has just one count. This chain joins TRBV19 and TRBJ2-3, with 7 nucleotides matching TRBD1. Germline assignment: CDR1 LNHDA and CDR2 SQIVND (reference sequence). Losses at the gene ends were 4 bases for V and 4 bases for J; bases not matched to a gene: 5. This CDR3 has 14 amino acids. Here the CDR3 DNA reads TGTGCCAGTAGTAGAGACAGGGAAGCAGATACGCAGTATTTT. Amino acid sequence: CASSRDREADTQYF. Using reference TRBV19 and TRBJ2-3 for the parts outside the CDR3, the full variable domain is DGGITQSPKYLFRKEGQNVTLSCEQNLNHDAMYWYRQDPGQGLRLIYYSQIVNDFQKGDIAEGYSVSREKKESFPLTVTSAQKNPTAFYLCASSRDREADTQYFGPGTRLTVL.

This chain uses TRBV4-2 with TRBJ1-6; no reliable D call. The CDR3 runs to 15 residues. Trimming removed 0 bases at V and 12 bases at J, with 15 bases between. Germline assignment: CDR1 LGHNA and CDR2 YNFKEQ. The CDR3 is CASSQEGEGAGPLHF. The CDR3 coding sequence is TGTGCCAGCAGCCAAGAAGGAGAGGGAGCAGGACCCCTCCACTTT.